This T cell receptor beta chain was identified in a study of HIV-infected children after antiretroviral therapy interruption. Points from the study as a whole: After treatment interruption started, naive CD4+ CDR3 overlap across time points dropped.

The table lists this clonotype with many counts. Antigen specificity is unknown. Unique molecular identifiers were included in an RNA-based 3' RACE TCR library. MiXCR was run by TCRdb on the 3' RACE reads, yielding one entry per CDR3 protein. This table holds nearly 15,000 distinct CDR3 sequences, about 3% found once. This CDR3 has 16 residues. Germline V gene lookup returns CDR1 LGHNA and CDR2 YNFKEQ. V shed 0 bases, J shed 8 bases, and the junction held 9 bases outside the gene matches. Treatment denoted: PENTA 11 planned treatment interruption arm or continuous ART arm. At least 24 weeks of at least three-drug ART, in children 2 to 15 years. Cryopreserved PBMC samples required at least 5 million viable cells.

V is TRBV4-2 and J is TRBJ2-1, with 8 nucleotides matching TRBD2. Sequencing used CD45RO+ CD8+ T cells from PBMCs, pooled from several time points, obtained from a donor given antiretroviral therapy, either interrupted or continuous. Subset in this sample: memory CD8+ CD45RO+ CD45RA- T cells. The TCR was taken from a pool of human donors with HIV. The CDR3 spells CASSQDLSGSPHEQFF. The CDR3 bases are TGTGCCAGCAGCCAAGATCTAAGCGGGAGTCCTCATGAGCAGTTCTTC.